This T cell receptor (beta chain) appears in the sequencing data of a study of T-cell memory formation after mild COVID-19. Findings of the study overall: Pre-infection memory contained some responding clones, which suggested that cross-reactive memory had joined. Shrinking CD4+ clones resided mostly in CM and EM, and CD8+ ones in EMRA.

This clonotype was found once. Its antigen remains unidentified. Being one base from a much bigger clone, this may be a read error. UMIs and sample barcodes were carried by the TCR alpha and TCR beta cDNA libraries that 5'RACE produced using constant-segment primers. TCRdb re-derived calls from the 5' RACE reads in MiXCR, one entry per CDR3 protein. The sample contains 150,000 to 200,000 distinct CDR3 sequences, more than 9% of which appear only once. This clonotype originated in a man younger than 30 who had mild COVID-19 (a few samples of this study predate the infection). Cell type and time point are not known. Sequenced: PBMCs or a T cell subset sorted from them (not recorded which).

CDR3 in DNA: TGCGCCAGCAGCCCCACCGCGTTACAGCTGGGGAGTCGGAACACCATATATTTT. Its protein product is CASSPTALQLGSRNTIYF. V gene TRBV4-3 combines with J gene TRBJ1-3; D ambiguous. CDR1 and CDR2 (germline): LGHNA, YSLEER. The CDR3 covers 18 residues. V was clipped by 4 bases and J by 7 bases, with 26 bases between them.